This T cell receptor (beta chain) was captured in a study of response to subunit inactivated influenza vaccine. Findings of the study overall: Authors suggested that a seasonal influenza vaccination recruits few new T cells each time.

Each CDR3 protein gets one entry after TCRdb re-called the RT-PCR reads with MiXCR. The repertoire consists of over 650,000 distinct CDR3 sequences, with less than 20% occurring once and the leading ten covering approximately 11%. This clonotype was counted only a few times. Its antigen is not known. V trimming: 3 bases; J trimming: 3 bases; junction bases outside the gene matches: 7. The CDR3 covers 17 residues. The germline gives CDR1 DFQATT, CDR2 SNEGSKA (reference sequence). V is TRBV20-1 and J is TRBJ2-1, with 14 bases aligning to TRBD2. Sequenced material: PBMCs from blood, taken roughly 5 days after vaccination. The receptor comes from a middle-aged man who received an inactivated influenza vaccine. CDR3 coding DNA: TGCAGTGCTAGGAAGACTAGCGGGGGGGTTCGCTACAATGAGCAGTTCTTC. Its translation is CSARKTSGGVRYNEQFF.